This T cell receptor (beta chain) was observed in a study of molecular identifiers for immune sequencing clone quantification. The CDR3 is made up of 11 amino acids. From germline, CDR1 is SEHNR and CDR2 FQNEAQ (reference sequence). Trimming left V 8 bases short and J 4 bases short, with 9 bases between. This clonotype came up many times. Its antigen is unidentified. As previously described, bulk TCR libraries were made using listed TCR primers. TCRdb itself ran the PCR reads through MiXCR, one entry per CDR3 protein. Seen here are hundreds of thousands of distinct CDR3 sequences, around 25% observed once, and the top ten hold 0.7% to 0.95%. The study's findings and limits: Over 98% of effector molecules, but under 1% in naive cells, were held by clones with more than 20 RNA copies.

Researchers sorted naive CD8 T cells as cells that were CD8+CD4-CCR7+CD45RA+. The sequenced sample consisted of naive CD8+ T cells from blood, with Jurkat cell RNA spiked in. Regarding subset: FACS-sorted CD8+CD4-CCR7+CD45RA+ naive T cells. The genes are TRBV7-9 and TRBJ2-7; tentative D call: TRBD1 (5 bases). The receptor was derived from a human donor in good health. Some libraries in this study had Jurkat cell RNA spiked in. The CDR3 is CASGAGYEQYF. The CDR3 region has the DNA TGTGCCAGCGGGGCAGGGTACGAGCAGTACTTC.